This TCR beta chain derives from a study of blood T cell repertoires in COVID-19. Libraries were prepared by immunoSEQ multiplex PCR; TCRdb keeps only in-frame clonotypes and omits some of them. The sample lists roughly 150,000 clones; 80% to 90% were seen once. This clone was found a few times. There are 14 residues in the CDR3. In germline, CDR1 is SEHNR, CDR2 FQNEAQ (reference sequence). Trimming took off 5 bases at V and 8 bases at J, with 18 bases between the two ends. Sequencing was performed on peripheral blood. V usage is TRBV7-9 and J usage is TRBJ1-2; D is possibly TRBD1 (5 bases). The receptor was derived from a man in his 60s with acute or convalescent COVID-19. The CDR3 spells CASSRQGVLRGYTF. The CDR3 coding sequence is TGTGCCAGCAGCCGACAAGGGGTTCTTCGGGGCTACACCTTC. Drawing the rest from reference TRBV7-9 and TRBJ1-2, the complete variable domain is DTGVSQNPRHKITKRGQNVTFRCDPISEHNRLYWYRQTLGQGPEFLTYFQNEAQLEKSRLLSDRFSAERPKGSFSTLEIQRTEQGDSAMYLCASSRQGVLRGYTFGSGTRLTVV.